The rows below give T cell receptor beta chains drawn from one sample of a study of OX40 agonist ivuxolimab in advanced cancers. Sequencing was performed with immunoSEQ multiplex PCR; in TCRdb, only in-frame clones are kept and a portion is missing. The sample holds tens of thousands of clones; approximately 87% are singletons and the top ten take approximately 33%. Sequencing used CD4+ or CD8+ T cells sorted from blood, obtained in a trial of the OX40 agonist ivuxolimab. The receptors were sampled from an adult with an advanced solid tumor such as melanoma, head and neck, liver or kidney cancer. Each CDR3 is given with its conserved first and last residue. A D gene is named only where the DNA matches it firmly. Some rows mark clone size as missing; the rest say once, few, many or name a class of expanded clone.

size	J	V	D	DNA	CDR3
medium-sized	TRBJ2-7	TRBV2	.	TGTGCCAGCACCCTCCCCCTCCATACTCCAGGCTCCTACGAGCAGTACTTC	CASTLPLHTPGSYEQYF
few	TRBJ2-2	TRBV29-1	.	TGCAGCGTTCCTCAGGGAGATCTCACCGGGGAGCTGTTTTTT	CSVPQGDLTGELFF
.	TRBJ2-7	TRBV5-4	.	TGTGCCAGCAGCTCTGGACAGACCTACGAGCAGTACTTC	CASSSGQTYEQYF
once	TRBJ2-2	TRBV11-3	.	TGTGCCAGCAGCTTTGTGCCCGGGGAGCTGTTTTTT	CASSFVPGELFF
.	TRBJ2-5	TRBV28	.	TGTGCCAGCAGGGGAGGACTACAAGAGACCCAGTACTTC	CASRGGLQETQYF
.	TRBJ2-1	TRBV7-3	.	TGTGCCAGCAGCTTAGGTGGAGGAAATGAGCAGTTCTTC	CASSLGGGNEQFF
.	TRBJ2-3	TRBV7-3	TRBD1	TGTGCCAGTGCTATGCCGGACAGGGGAGAAGATACGCAGTATTTT	CASAMPDRGEDTQYF
.	TRBJ2-4	TRBV2	.	TGTGCCAGCAGTCGGGACGAAGCCAAAAACATTCAGTACTTC	CASSRDEAKNIQYF
once	TRBJ2-1	TRBV7-9	.	TGTGCCAGCAGCTGGGGAAGATCCTACAATGAGCAGTTCTTC	CASSWGRSYNEQFF
.	TRBJ1-1	TRBV6-1	.	TGTGCCAGCAGTGAAGCGGGGGCCTTGAACACTGAAGCTTTCTTT	CASSEAGALNTEAFF
.	TRBJ2-1	TRBV7-9	TRBD2	TGTGCCGGGGAAGTAGCGGGTTACAATGAGCAGTTCTTC	CAGEVAGYNEQFF
.	TRBJ1-6	TRBV18	TRBD1	TGTGCCAGCTCACCACGAAAGGGACAGGGGGCTTGGAATTCACCCCTCCACTTT	CASSPRKGQGAWNSPLHF
.	TRBJ2-1	TRBV6-5	TRBD2	TGTGCCAGCAGTTACCGACCTAGCGGGAGTCTTATTGAGCAGTTCTTC	CASSYRPSGSLIEQFF
.	TRBJ2-2	TRBV27	.	TGTGCCAGCAGTCCGTTTGGGGGGGCAAACACCGGGGAGCTGTTTTTT	CASSPFGGANTGELFF
.	TRBJ2-1	TRBV11-2	TRBD2	TGTGCCAGCAGCAAAACTAGCGGGACTTTTGAGCAGTTCTTC	CASSKTSGTFEQFF